Sequencing of this TCR beta chain was carried out in a study of T-cell reconstitution after alpha-beta-depleted transplantation in children. This clonotype appeared a few times. Antigen specificity is unknown. The CDR3 has 17 residues. Germline CDR1 and CDR2: MDHEN and SYDVKM. J lost 6 bases, V lost 5 bases, and 16 bases had no gene match. Overall study results and limits: Reported findings indicate that, about two months after transplant, alpha-beta T cells came from several hundred expanded clones, which were derived from non-depleted graft cells. High day-60 TCRbeta diversity in some patients came from surviving recipient T cells and thymic progenitors. T-cell numbers and diversity, one year after transplant, stemmed largely from T cells that were newly produced.

The TCRbeta library was prepared with unique molecular identifiers. From the PCR reads, TCRdb called clonotypes with MiXCR, one entry per CDR3 protein. The sample carries fewer than 150,000 distinct CDR3 sequences, about a tenth recorded once. The chain has TRBV28 and TRBJ1-5; TRBD1 matches 7 bases. The sample consisted of PBMCs, mostly from graft donor cells, taken 180 days after TCRalphabeta/CD19-depleted stem cell transplant. The sequence was collected from a girl under three years old who had a stem cell transplant for combined immunodeficiency, so the T cells may come from the graft donor. The CDR3 sequence is CASSGTGTDFSIQPQHF. CDR3 coding DNA: TGTGCCAGCAGTGGCACCGGGACAGATTTTTCCATTCAGCCCCAGCATTTT. Filled out from reference TRBV28 and TRBJ1-5, the complete variable domain reads DVKVTQSSRYLVKRTGEKVFLECVQDMDHENMFWYRQDPGLGLRLIYFSYDVKMKEKGDIPEGYSVSREKKERFSLILESASTNQTSMYLCASSGTGTDFSIQPQHFGDGTRLSIL.